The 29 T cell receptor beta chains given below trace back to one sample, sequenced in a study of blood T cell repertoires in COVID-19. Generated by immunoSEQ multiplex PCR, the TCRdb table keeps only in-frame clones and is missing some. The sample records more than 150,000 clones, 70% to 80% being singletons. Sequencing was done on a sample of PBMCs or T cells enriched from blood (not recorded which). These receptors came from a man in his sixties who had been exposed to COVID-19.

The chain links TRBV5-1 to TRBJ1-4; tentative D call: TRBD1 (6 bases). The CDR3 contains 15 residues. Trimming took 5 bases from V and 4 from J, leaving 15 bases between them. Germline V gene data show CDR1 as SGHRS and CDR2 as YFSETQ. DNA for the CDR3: TGCGCCAGCAGAGGACAGCCTCTCCTTAATGAAAAACTGTTTTTT. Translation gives CASRGQPLLNEKLFF.

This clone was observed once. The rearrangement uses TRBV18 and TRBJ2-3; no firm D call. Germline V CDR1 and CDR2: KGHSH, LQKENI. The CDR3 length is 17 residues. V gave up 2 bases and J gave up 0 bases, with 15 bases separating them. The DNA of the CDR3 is TGTGCCAGCTCACCATGGCTTGGCGGAACTAGCACAGATACGCAGTATTTT. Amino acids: CASSPWLGGTSTDTQYF.

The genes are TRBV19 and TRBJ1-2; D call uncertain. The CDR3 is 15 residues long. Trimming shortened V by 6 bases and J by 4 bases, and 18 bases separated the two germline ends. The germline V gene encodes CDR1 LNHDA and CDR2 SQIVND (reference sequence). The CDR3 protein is CASSPAADSGYGYTF. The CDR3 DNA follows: TGTGCCAGTAGCCCGGCGGCAGACTCGGGCTATGGCTACACCTTC.

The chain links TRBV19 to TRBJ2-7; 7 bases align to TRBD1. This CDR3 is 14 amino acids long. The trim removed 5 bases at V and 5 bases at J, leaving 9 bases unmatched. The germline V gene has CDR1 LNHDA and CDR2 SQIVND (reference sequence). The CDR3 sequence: CASSVDRVVDEQYF. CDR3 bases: TGTGCCAGTAGTGTTGACAGGGTGGTAGACGAGCAGTACTTC.

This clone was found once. CDR3: CAISGGQGFTEAFF. CDR3 DNA: TGTGCCATCAGTGGAGGACAGGGCTTCACTGAAGCTTTCTTT. The chain employs TRBV10-3 and TRBJ1-1; 8 bases agree with TRBD1. CDR1 is ENHRY, CDR2 SYGVKD, per germline. The V gene end was trimmed by 4 bases and the J gene end by 4 bases; junction bases not matched to a gene: 5. CDR3 length: 14 residues.

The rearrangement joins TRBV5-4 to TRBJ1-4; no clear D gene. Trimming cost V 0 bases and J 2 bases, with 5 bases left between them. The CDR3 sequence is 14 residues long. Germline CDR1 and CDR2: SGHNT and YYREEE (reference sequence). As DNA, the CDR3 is TGTGCCAGCAGCTTGGAACGGACTAATGAAAAACTGTTTTTT. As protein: CASSLERTNEKLFF.

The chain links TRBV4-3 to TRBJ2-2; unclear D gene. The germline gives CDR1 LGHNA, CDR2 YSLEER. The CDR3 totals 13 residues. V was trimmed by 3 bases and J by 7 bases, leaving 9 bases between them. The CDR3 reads CASSHPSVGELFF. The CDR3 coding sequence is TGCGCCAGCAGCCATCCTAGTGTCGGGGAGCTGTTTTTT.

CDR3 in DNA: TGTGCCACCAGCAGAGAAATAGTAGACGAGCAGTACTTC. Translating it yields CATSREIVDEQYF. The chain has TRBV15 and TRBJ2-7; D is uncertain. The V and J ends lost 0 bases and 5 bases respectively, with 8 bases between them. Germline V gene sequence: CDR1 LNHNV, CDR2 YYDKDF (reference sequence). The CDR3 is 13 residues long.

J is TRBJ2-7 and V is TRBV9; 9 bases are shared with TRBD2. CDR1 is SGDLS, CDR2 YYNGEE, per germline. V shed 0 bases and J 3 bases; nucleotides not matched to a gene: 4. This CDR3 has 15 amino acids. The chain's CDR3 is CASSVGVAGVYEQYF. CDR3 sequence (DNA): TGTGCCAGCAGCGTAGGGGTAGCGGGAGTCTACGAGCAGTACTTC.

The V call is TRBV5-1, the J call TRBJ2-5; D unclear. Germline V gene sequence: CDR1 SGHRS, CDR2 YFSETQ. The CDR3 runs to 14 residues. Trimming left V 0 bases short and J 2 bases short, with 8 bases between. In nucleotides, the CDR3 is TGCGCCAGCAGCTTGGACAGCATTCAAGAGACCCAGTACTTC. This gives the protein CASSLDSIQETQYF.

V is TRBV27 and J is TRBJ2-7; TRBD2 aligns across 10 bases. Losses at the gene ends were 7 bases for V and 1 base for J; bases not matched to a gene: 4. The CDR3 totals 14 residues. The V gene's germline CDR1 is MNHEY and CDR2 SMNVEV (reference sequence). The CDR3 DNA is TGTGCCAGCACCGTACTAGCGGGATCCTACGAGCAGTACTTC. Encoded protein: CASTVLAGSYEQYF.

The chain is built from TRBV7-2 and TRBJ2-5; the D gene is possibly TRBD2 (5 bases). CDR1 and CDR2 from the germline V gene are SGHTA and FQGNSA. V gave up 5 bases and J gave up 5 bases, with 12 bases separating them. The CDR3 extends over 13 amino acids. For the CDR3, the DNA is TGTGCCAGCAGCCAACTAGTTGCGGAGACCCAGTACTTC. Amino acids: CASSQLVAETQYF.

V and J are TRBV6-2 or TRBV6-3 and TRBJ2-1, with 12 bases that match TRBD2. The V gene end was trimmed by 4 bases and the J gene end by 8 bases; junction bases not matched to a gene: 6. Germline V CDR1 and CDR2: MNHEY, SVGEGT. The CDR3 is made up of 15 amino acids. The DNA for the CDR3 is TGTGCCAGCAGTTCCGACCTAGCGGGAGGGCATGAGCAGTTCTTC. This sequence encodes CASSSDLAGGHEQFF.

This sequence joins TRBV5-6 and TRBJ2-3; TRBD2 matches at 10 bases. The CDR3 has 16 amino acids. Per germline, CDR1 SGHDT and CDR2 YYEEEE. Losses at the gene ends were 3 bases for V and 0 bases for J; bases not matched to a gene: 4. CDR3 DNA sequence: TGTGCCAGCAGCTCTCCAGCGGGAGGGAGCACAGATACGCAGTATTTT. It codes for CASSSPAGGSTDTQYF. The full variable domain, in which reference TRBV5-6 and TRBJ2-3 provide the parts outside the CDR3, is DAGVTQSPTHLIKTRGQQVTLRCSPKSGHDTVSWYQQALGQGPQFIFQYYEEEERQRGNFPDRFSGHQFPNYSSELNVNALLLGDSALYLCASSSPAGGSTDTQYFGPGTRLTVL.

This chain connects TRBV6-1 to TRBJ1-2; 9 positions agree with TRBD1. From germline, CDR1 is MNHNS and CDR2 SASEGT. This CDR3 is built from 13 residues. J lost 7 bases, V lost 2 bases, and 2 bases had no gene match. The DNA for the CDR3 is TGTGCCAGCAGTGAACGGGACAGGGCTGGCTACACCTTC. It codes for CASSERDRAGYTF.

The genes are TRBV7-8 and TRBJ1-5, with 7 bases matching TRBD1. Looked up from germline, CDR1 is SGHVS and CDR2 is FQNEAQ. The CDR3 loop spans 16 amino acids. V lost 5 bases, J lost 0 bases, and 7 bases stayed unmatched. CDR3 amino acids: CASSLDRANSNQPQHF. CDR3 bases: TGTGCCAGCAGCCTCGACAGGGCTAATAGCAATCAGCCCCAGCATTTT.

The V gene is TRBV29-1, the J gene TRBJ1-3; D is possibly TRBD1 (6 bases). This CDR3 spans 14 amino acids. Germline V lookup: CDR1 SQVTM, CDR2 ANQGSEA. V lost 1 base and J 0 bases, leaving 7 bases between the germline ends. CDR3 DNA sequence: TGCAGCGTTGAAGGGACAGCCTCTGGAAACACCATATATTTT. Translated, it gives CSVEGTASGNTIYF.

CDR3 bases: TGCGCCAGCAGCCAAGTAGCGGGAGGGCGGGAGACCCAGTACTTC. It encodes CASSQVAGGRETQYF. The V and J genes are TRBV4-1 and TRBJ2-5, with TRBD2 matching over 11 bases. Trimming took 1 base from V and 5 from J; bases not matched to a gene: 3. Looked up from germline, CDR1 is MGHRA and CDR2 is YSYEKL. CDR3 size: 15 residues.

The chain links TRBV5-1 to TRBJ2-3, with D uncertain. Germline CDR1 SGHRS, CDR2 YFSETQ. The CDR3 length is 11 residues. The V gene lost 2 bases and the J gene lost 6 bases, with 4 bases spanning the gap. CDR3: CASSFMDTQYF. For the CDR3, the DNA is TGCGCCAGCAGCTTCATGGATACGCAGTATTTT.

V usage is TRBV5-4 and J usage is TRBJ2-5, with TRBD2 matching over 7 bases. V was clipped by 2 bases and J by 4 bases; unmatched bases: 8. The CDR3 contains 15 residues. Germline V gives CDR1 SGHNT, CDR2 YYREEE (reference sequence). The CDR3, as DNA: TGTGCCAGCAGCTTAGTGGGAGGGAGGGGAGAGACCCAGTACTTC. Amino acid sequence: CASSLVGGRGETQYF.

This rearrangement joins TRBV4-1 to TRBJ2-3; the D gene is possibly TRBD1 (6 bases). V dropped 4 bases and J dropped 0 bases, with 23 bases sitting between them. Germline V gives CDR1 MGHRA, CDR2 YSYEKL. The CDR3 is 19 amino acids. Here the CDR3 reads CASSRRDPVRTASTDTQYF. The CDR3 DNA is TGCGCCAGCAGCCGAAGAGATCCTGTTAGGACAGCTAGCACAGATACGCAGTATTTT.

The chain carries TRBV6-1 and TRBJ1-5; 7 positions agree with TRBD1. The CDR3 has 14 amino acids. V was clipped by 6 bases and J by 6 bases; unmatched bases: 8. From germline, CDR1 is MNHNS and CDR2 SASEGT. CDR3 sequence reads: CASRPDRAGQPQHF. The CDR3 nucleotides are TGTGCCAGCAGACCTGACAGGGCGGGTCAGCCCCAGCATTTT.

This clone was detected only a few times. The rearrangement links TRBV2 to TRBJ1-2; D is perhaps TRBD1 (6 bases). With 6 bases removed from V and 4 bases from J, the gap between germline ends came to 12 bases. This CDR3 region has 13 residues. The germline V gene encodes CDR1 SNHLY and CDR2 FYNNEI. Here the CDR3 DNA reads TGTGCCAGCAGGTTCGGGGGGCTCTATGGCTACACCTTC. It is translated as CASRFGGLYGYTF.

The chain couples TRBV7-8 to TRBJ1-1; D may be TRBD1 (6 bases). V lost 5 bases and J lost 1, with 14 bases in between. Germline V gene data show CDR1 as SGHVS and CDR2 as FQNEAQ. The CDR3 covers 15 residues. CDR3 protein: CASSLRGARNTEAFF. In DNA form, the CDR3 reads TGTGCCAGCAGCCTCCGGGGGGCGCGGAACACTGAAGCTTTCTTT.

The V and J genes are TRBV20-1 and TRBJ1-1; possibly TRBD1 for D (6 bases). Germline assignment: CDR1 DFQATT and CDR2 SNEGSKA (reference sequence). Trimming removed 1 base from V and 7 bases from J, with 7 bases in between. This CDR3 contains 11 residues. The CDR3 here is CSARGTDEAFF. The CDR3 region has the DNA TGCAGTGCTAGAGGGACAGATGAAGCTTTCTTT.

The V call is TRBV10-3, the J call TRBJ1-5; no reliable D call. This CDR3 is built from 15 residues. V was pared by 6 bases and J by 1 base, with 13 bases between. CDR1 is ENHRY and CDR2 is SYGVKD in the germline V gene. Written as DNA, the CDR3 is TGTGCCATCAGACCGGGTTTGGAGAGCAATCAGCCCCAGCATTTT. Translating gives CAIRPGLESNQPQHF.

CDR3: CSGEGLAGLSYNEQFF. The CDR3 nucleotides are TGCAGCGGGGAGGGACTAGCGGGACTCTCCTACAATGAGCAGTTCTTC. The chain links TRBV29-1 to TRBJ2-1; 13 positions match TRBD2. Germline trimming cut 7 bases from V and 0 bases from J; bases unmatched to any gene: 6. Germline V gives CDR1 SQVTM, CDR2 ANQGSEA. This CDR3 has 16 amino acids.

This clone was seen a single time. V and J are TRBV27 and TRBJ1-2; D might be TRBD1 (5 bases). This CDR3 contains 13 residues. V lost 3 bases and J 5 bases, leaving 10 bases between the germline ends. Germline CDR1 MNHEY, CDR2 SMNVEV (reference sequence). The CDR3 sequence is CASSFDSVYGYTF. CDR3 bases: TGTGCCAGCAGTTTCGACAGTGTTTATGGCTACACCTTC.

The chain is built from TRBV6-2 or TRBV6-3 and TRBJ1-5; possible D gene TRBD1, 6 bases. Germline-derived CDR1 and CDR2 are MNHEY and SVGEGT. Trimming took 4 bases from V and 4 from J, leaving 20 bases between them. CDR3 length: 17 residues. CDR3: CASSSRDTLHINQPQHF. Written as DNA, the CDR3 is TGTGCCAGCAGTTCCCGGGACACCCTTCACATAAATCAGCCCCAGCATTTT.